Sequencing of this TCR beta chain was carried out in a study of CD8 T cells in ankylosing spondylitis. A word on this clonotype: The antigen is undetermined.

Findings and limits, study-wide: One TCR beta motif, made up of fewer than 10 highly homologous variants, appeared characteristic of ankylosing spondylitis blood.

Quantitative molecular-barcoded 5'-RACE generated the TCR beta libraries. A single record per CDR3 protein comes from TCRdb applying MiXCR to the 5' RACE reads. Of under 550,000 distinct CDR3 sequences listed, approximately 26% are singletons. Specimen: blood, either unsorted or a sorted T cell fraction (not recorded which). The TCR comes from a male donor with ankylosing spondylitis.

The CDR3 nucleotides are TGTGCCTGGAGTGGGACAGTAGGGCATGGCTACACCTTC. Translating gives CAWSGTVGHGYTF. The chain couples TRBV30 to TRBJ1-2; a possible D gene is TRBD1 (6 bases). The germline CDR1 and CDR2 sequences are GTSNPN and SVGIG (reference sequence). V shed 1 base and J shed 6 bases, with 12 bases lying between them. This CDR3 spans 13 amino acids.